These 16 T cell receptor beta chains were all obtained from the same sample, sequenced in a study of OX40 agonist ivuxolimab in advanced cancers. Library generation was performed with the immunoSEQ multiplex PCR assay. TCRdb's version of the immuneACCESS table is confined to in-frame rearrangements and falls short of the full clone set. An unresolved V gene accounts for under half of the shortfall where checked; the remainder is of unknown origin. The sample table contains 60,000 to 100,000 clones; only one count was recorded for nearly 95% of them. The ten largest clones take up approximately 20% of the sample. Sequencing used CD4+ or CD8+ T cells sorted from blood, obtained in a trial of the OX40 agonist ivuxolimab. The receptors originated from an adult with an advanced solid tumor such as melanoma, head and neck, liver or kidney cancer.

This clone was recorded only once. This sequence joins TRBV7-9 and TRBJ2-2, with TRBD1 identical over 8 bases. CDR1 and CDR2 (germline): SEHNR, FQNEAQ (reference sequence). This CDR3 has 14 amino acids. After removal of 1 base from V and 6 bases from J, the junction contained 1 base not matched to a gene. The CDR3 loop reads CASSLDRGAGELFF. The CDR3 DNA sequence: TGTGCCAGCAGCTTAGACAGGGGGGCCGGGGAGCTGTTTTTT.

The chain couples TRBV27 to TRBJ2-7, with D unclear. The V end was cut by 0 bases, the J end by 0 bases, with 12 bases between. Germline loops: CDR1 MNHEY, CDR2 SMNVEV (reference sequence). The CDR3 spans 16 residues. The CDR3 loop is CASSLSGRRSSYEQYF. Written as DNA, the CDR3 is TGTGCCAGCAGTTTATCGGGCAGGCGAAGCTCCTACGAGCAGTACTTC.

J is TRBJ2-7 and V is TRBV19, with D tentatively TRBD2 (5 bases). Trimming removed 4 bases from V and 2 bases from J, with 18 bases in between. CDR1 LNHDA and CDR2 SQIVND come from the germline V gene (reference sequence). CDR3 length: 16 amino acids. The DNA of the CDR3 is TGTGCCAGTAGTACCCTATGGGAGAGCACGGCCTACGAGCAGTACTTC. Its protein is CASSTLWESTAYEQYF.

CDR3 in amino acids: CASSLSSGYNQPQHF. The CDR3 nucleotides are TGTGCCAGCAGCTTATCGTCAGGGTACAATCAGCCCCAGCATTTT. The rearrangement uses TRBV7-8 and TRBJ1-5, with D perhaps TRBD1 (5 bases). Germline loops: CDR1 SGHVS, CDR2 FQNEAQ. V lost 2 bases and J lost 3, with 11 bases in between. The CDR3 runs 15 residues.

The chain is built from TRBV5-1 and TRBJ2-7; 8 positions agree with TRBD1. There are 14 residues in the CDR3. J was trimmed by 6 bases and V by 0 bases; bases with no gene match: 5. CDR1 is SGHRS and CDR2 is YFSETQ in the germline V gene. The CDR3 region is CASSLEGTGSEQYF. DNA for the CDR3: TGCGCCAGCAGCTTGGAGGGGACAGGCTCCGAGCAGTACTTC.

The CDR3 here is CASSLYGPDNEQFF. CDR3 DNA sequence: TGTGCCAGCAGCTTGTACGGGCCCGACAATGAGCAGTTCTTC. The chain employs TRBV9 and TRBJ2-1; D unclear. From germline, CDR1 is SGDLS and CDR2 YYNGEE. The germline V and J ends were trimmed by 4 bases and 5 bases, with 13 bases remaining between them. The CDR3 has 14 amino acids. The full variable domain, completed using reference TRBV9 and TRBJ2-1, is DSGVTQTPKHLITATGQRVTLRCSPRSGDLSVYWYQQSLDQGLQFLIQYYNGEERAKGNILERFSAQQFPDLHSELNLSSLELGDSALYFCASSLYGPDNEQFFGPGTRLTVL.

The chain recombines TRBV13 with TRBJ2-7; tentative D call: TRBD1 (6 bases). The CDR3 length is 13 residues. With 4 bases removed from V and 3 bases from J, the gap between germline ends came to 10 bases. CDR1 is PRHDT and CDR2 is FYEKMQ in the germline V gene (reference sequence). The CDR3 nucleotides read TGTGCCAGCAGCTCCGACAGGAGCTACGAGCAGTACTTC. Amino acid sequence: CASSSDRSYEQYF.

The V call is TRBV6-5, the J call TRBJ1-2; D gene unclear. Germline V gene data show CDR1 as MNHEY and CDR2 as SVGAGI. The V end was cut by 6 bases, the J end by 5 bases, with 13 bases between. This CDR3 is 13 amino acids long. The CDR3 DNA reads TGTGCCAGCAGCCCTGTCCCTTATTATGGCTACACCTTC. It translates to CASSPVPYYGYTF.

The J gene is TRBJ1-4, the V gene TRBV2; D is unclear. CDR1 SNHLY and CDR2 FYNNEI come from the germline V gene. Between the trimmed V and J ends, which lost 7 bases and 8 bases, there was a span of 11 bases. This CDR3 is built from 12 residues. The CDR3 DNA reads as TGTGCCAGCAAAGTGGGCTACGAAAAACTGTTTTTT. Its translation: CASKVGYEKLFF.

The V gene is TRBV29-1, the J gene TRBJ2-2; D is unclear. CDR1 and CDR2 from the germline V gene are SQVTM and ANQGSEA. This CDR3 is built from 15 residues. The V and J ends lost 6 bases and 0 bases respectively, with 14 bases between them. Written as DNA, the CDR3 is TGCAGCGTCTCCCCGGCAAACGCGAACACCGGGGAGCTGTTTTTT. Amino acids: CSVSPANANTGELFF.

DNA for the CDR3: TGTGCCACCCTTGAGGGATACTCCTACGAGCAGTACTTC. Its protein is CATLEGYSYEQYF. The chain joins TRBV28 to TRBJ2-5; weak D call: TRBD2 (5 bases). The DNA end is more similar to TRBJ2-7, so the J call may be wrong. This CDR3 comprises 13 residues. CDR1 is MDHEN, CDR2 SYDVKM, per germline.

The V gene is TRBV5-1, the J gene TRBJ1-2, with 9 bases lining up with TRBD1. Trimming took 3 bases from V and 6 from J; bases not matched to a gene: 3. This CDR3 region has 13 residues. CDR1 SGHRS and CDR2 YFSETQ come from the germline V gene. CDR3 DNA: TGCGCCAGCAGCTACCGGGACAGGGATGGCTACACCTTC. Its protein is CASSYRDRDGYTF.

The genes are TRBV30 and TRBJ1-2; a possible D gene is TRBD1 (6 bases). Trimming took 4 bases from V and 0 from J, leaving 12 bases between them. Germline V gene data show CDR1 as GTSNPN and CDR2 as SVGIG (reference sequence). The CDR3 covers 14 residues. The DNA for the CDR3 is TGTGCCTGGAATTCTAGGACAGCTAACTATGGCTACACCTTC. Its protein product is CAWNSRTANYGYTF.

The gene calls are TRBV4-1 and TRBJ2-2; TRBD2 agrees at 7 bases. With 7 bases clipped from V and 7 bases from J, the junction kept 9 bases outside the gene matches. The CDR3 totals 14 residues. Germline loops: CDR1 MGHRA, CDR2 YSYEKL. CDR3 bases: TGCGCCAGCACCCTCGCTCCGGGGGGCGGGGAGCTGTTTTTT. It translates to CASTLAPGGGELFF.

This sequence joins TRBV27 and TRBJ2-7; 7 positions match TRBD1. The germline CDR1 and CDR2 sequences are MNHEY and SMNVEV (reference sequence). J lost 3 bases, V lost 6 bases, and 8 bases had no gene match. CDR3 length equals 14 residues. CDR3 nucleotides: TGTGCCAGCAGGATCCGGGACAGCCTCTACGAGCAGTACTTC. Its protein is CASRIRDSLYEQYF.

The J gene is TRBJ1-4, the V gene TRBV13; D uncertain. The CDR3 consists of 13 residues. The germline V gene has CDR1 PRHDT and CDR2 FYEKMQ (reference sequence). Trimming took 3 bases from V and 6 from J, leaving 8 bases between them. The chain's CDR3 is CASSFGRDEKLFF. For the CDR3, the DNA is TGTGCCAGCAGCTTTGGGAGGGATGAAAAACTGTTTTTT.